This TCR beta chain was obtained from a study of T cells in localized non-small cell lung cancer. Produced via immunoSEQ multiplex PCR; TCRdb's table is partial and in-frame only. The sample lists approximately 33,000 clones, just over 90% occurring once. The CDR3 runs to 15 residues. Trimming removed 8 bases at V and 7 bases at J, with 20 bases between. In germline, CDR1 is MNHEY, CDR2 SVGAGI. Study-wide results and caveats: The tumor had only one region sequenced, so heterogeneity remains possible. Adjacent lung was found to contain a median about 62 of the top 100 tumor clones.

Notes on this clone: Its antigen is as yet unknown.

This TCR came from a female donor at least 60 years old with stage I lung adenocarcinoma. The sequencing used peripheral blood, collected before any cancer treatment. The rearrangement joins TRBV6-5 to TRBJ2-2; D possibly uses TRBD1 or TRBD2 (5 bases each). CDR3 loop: CASLPGTFTIGELFF. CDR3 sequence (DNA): TGTGCCAGCCTGCCCGGGACCTTTACGATCGGGGAGCTGTTTTTT.